This passage covers 30 T cell receptor beta chains from one sample sequenced in a study of cytomegalovirus exposure and HLA in healthy donors. In the PCR, 60 Vbeta and 13 Jbeta primers were used. Using immunoSEQ multiplex PCR, the repertoire was profiled, and TCRdb retains in-frame clones only, with some absent. In all, the sample yields just over 200,000 clones. Sequencing input: PBMCs. The receptor set was obtained from a girl aged 2 to 10 in good health and CMV-seropositive.

J is TRBJ2-2 and V is TRBV6-4; 9 bases are a match to TRBD1. CDR3 length equals 15 residues. Germline assignment: CDR1 MRHNA and CDR2 SNTAGT. Trimming at V came to 6 bases and at J to 4 bases, leaving 6 bases not matched to a gene. CDR3: CASRATGGSTGELFF. CDR3 sequence (DNA): TGTGCCAGCAGAGCTACAGGGGGCTCCACCGGGGAGCTGTTTTTT.

The genes are TRBV10-3 and TRBJ1-1; a weak D match, TRBD1 (6 bases). Germline assignment: CDR1 ENHRY and CDR2 SYGVKD. There are 14 residues in the CDR3. The ends were cut back, 4 bases at V and 0 bases at J, with 9 bases in the middle. In DNA, the CDR3 is TGTGCCATCAGTGGGACAGCCATGAACACTGAAGCTTTCTTT. It is translated as CAISGTAMNTEAFF.

As to this clone: This specimen includes other DNA sequences encoding the same CDR3. This chain connects TRBV2 to TRBJ1-5, with 7 bases matching TRBD1. The CDR3 is 13 residues long. The junction had 2 bases not matched to a gene; V was cut back by 6 bases and J by 3 bases. The germline gives CDR1 SNHLY, CDR2 FYNNEI. DNA for the CDR3: TGTGCCAGCAGCGACAGGGTCAATCAGCCCCAGCATTTT. As protein: CASSDRVNQPQHF.

The chain joins TRBV2 to TRBJ2-1; 8 positions match TRBD2. CDR3 length equals 15 residues. V dropped 7 bases and J dropped 5; count of bases not matched to a gene: 10. Germline V gene data show CDR1 as SNHLY and CDR2 as FYNNEI. The CDR3 sequence: CASTREGQFNNEQFF. CDR3 in DNA: TGTGCCAGCACCCGGGAGGGCCAGTTTAACAATGAGCAGTTCTTC.

The chain employs TRBV27 and TRBJ2-7, with 8 bases matching TRBD2. Germline V lookup: CDR1 MNHEY, CDR2 SMNVEV (reference sequence). The junction had 7 bases not matched to a gene; V was cut back by 5 bases and J by 1 base. This CDR3 is built from 15 residues. Written as DNA, the CDR3 is TGTGCCAGCAGTCCTCGGGGCGGGGGGTCCTACGAGCAGTACTTC. It codes for CASSPRGGGSYEQYF.

V usage is TRBV7-2 and J usage is TRBJ2-1, with TRBD2 matching over 13 bases. Germline CDR1 SGHTA, CDR2 FQGNSA. Trimming cost V 5 bases and J 8 bases; bases outside gene matches: 3. The CDR3 contains 14 residues. CDR3 nucleotide sequence: TGTGCCAGCAGCCGGACTAGCGGGAGCCATGAGCAGTTCTTC. Protein: CASSRTSGSHEQFF.

The CDR3 sequence is CASSLGWGAGELFF. The DNA for the CDR3 is TGTGCCAGCAGCTTAGGTTGGGGGGCCGGGGAGCTGTTTTTT. The chain employs TRBV13 and TRBJ2-2, with D tentatively TRBD2 (6 bases). Trimming cost V 0 bases and J 6 bases, with 8 bases left between them. The length of the CDR3 is 14 residues. The germline gives CDR1 PRHDT, CDR2 FYEKMQ (reference sequence). Looking up the rest from reference TRBV13 and TRBJ2-2 gives the full variable domain: AAGVIQSPRHLIKEKRETATLKCYPIPRHDTVYWYQQGPGQDPQFLISFYEKMQSDKGSIPDRFSAQQFSDYHSELNMSSLELGDSALYFCASSLGWGAGELFFGEGSRLTVL.

V is TRBV5-1 and J is TRBJ2-2; 9 bases map to TRBD1. The CDR3 sequence is 16 residues long. J was trimmed by 3 bases and V by 3 bases; bases with no gene match: 6. The V gene's germline CDR1 is SGHRS and CDR2 YFSETQ. The CDR3 region is CASSSTGQGHTGELFF. As DNA, the CDR3 is TGCGCCAGCAGCTCCACGGGACAGGGCCACACCGGGGAGCTGTTTTTT.

The chain links TRBV9 to TRBJ2-2; no reliable D call. CDR1 and CDR2 (germline): SGDLS, YYNGEE. The CDR3 runs 16 residues. The ends were cut back, 3 bases at V and 7 bases at J, with 19 bases in the middle. CDR3 DNA sequence: TGTGCCAGCAGCGGTGGAACCCTTGATGGAGACGGGGAGCTGTTTTTT. The encoded protein is CASSGGTLDGDGELFF.

Concerning this clone itself: The sample holds other DNA sequences that translate to the same CDR3. V is TRBV5-6 and J is TRBJ2-3; a possible D gene is TRBD2 (5 bases). The germline V gene encodes CDR1 SGHDT and CDR2 YYEEEE. The CDR3 totals 15 residues. The V gene lost 0 bases and the J gene lost 0 bases, with 8 bases spanning the gap. The CDR3 protein is CASSLGSGSTDTQYF. The CDR3 region has the DNA TGTGCCAGCAGCTTGGGGTCGGGGAGCACAGATACGCAGTATTTT.

V and J are TRBV28 and TRBJ2-3, with TRBD1 as a possible D gene (6 bases). Germline V lookup: CDR1 MDHEN, CDR2 SYDVKM. V was clipped by 6 bases and J by 5 bases, with 9 bases between them. The CDR3 consists of 12 residues. CDR3 loop: CASRETGDTQYF. The CDR3 region has the DNA TGTGCCAGCAGGGAGACAGGAGATACGCAGTATTTT.

This chain links TRBV25-1 with TRBJ2-2; 9 bases are a match to TRBD2. The CDR3 extends over 16 amino acids. V lost 8 bases to trimming and J lost 3 bases; unmatched junction nucleotides: 10. CDR1 is MGHDK and CDR2 is SYGVNS in the germline V gene. CDR3 DNA: TGTGCCAGCGGCGGAGGGACTAGCACATACACCGGGGAGCTGTTTTTT. It is translated as CASGGGTSTYTGELFF.

The chain carries TRBV25-1 and TRBJ2-1, with D maybe TRBD1 (5 bases). Germline values: CDR1 MGHDK, CDR2 SYGVNS. The CDR3 spans 12 residues. V gave up 4 bases and J gave up 7 bases, with 8 bases separating them. CDR3 sequence: CASSVPGNEQFF. The CDR3 DNA reads as TGTGCCAGCAGTGTACCAGGGAATGAGCAGTTCTTC.

The V call is TRBV5-5, the J call TRBJ2-7; a possible D gene is TRBD1 (5 bases). Trimming pared 1 base from V and 3 bases from J, leaving 11 bases between. The CDR3 covers 14 residues. Looked up from germline, CDR1 is SGHKS and CDR2 is YYEKEE (reference sequence). The CDR3 DNA follows: TGTGCCAGCAGCTTGACGACAGACTTCTACGAGCAGTACTTC. As protein: CASSLTTDFYEQYF. Supplemented by reference TRBV5-5 and TRBJ2-7, the full variable domain reads DAGVTQSPTHLIKTRGQQVTLRCSPISGHKSVSWYQQVLGQGPQFIFQYYEKEERGRGNFPDRFSARQFPNYSSELNVNALLLGDSALYLCASSLTTDFYEQYFGPGTRLTVT.

The chain carries TRBV14 and TRBJ1-1, with 9 bases that match TRBD1. V dropped 5 bases and J dropped 7; count of bases not matched to a gene: 8. The germline V gene has CDR1 SGHDN and CDR2 FVKESK. The CDR3 length is 14 residues. CDR3 sequence reads: CASSANRGLGEAFF. CDR3 DNA sequence: TGTGCCAGCAGCGCCAACAGGGGGCTTGGTGAAGCTTTCTTT.

The chain has TRBV27 and TRBJ2-1; the match to TRBD2 covers 8 bases. CDR1 and CDR2 from the germline V gene are MNHEY and SMNVEV (reference sequence). The CDR3 contains 14 residues. Trimming cost V 2 bases and J 9 bases; bases outside gene matches: 6. In DNA, the CDR3 is TGTGCCAGCAGTTTAGCGGGAGGAGTAACTGAGCAGTTCTTC. Protein product: CASSLAGGVTEQFF.

The CDR3 loop is CASSLSGGDTDTQYF. The CDR3 region has the DNA TGTGCCAGCAGTTTATCGGGGGGAGACACAGATACGCAGTATTTT. The chain links TRBV27 to TRBJ2-3; D is perhaps TRBD2 (6 bases). This CDR3 region has 15 residues. The V gene lost 0 bases and the J gene lost 2 bases, with 9 bases spanning the gap. The germline V gene has CDR1 MNHEY and CDR2 SMNVEV (reference sequence).

The rearrangement links TRBV12-5 to TRBJ1-5, with D possibly being TRBD1 (6 bases). This CDR3 is 15 amino acids long. The germline V gene has CDR1 LGHNT and CDR2 FRNRAP. Trimming pared 6 bases from V and 3 bases from J, leaving 15 bases between. The CDR3 is CASGEKQGINQPQHF. In nucleotides, the CDR3 is TGTGCTAGTGGAGAGAAACAGGGTATCAATCAGCCCCAGCATTTT.

The rearrangement uses TRBV5-6 and TRBJ1-1; TRBD1 agrees at 12 bases. Germline CDR1 is SGHDT and CDR2 is YYEEEE. The CDR3 spans 14 residues. Germline trimming cut 4 bases from V and 11 bases from J; bases unmatched to any gene: 9. This CDR3 reads CASSAGTGGGRAFF. The CDR3 DNA follows: TGTGCCAGCAGCGCCGGGACAGGGGGCGGACGGGCTTTCTTT.

The chain joins TRBV15 to TRBJ2-6; 10 nucleotides agree with TRBD1. The J segment lost 4 bases and the V segment lost 5 bases, leaving 8 bases of the junction unmatched. Germline CDR1 LNHNV, CDR2 YYDKDF (reference sequence). CDR3 length: 17 amino acids. DNA of the CDR3: TGTGCCACCAGCCGTCGGACAGGGGGAAGCGGGGCCAACGTCCTGACTTTC. This translates into CATSRRTGGSGANVLTF.

V and J are TRBV7-9 and TRBJ2-2; a possible D gene is TRBD1 (7 bases). Germline V gene sequence: CDR1 SEHNR, CDR2 FQNEAQ (reference sequence). V lost 1 base to trimming and J lost 0 bases, with 12 bases between them. The CDR3 is 17 residues long. CDR3 sequence reads: CASSLGSRGANTGELFF. CDR3 DNA sequence: TGTGCCAGCAGCTTAGGGTCCAGGGGGGCGAACACCGGGGAGCTGTTTTTT.

This chain uses TRBV15 with TRBJ2-1, with 7 nucleotides matching TRBD1. The CDR3 length is 15 residues. Germline trimming cut 3 bases from V and 5 bases from J; bases unmatched to any gene: 7. The germline V gene has CDR1 LNHNV and CDR2 YYDKDF (reference sequence). The CDR3 loop is CATSSRDRSNNEQFF. The CDR3 DNA reads as TGTGCCACCAGCAGCCGGGACAGATCCAACAATGAGCAGTTCTTC. Full variable domain (rest looked up from reference TRBV15 and TRBJ2-1): DAMVIQNPRYQVTQFGKPVTLSCSQTLNHNVMYWYQQKSSQAPKLLFHYYDKDFNNEADTPDNFQSRRPNTSFCFLDIRSPGLGDTAMYLCATSSRDRSNNEQFFGPGTRLTVL.

The CDR3 nucleotides are TGTGCCAGCAGCTTAGTTCCCCCCGGGGATATCTCCTACAATGAGCAGTTCTTC. This translates into CASSLVPPGDISYNEQFF. The chain carries TRBV11-2 and TRBJ2-1; tentatively, D is TRBD2 (5 bases). Germline CDR1 and CDR2: SGHAT and FQNNGV. The V end lost 1 base, the J end lost 0 bases, and 16 bases lay between the germline ends. The CDR3 runs 18 residues.

Comment on this clone: Other DNA sequences in this sample translate to the same CDR3. The rearrangement uses TRBV4-1 and TRBJ1-1, with D hard to call. The CDR3 runs 13 residues. Trimming pared 4 bases from V and 1 base from J, leaving 7 bases between. Germline V gene data show CDR1 as MGHRA and CDR2 as YSYEKL. The CDR3 sequence: CASSRQENTEAFF. DNA for the CDR3: TGCGCCAGCAGCCGCCAGGAGAACACTGAAGCTTTCTTT.

The chain couples TRBV20-1 to TRBJ2-5; D is ambiguous. Germline CDR1 reads DFQATT; CDR2 reads SNEGSKA (reference sequence). Trimming removed 6 bases at V and 2 bases at J, with 7 bases between. The CDR3 contains 11 residues. CDR3 amino acids: CSAGLQETQYF. The CDR3 nucleotides are TGCAGTGCGGGCCTGCAAGAGACCCAGTACTTC.

The chain has TRBV5-4 and TRBJ2-7; D call uncertain. The length of the CDR3 is 15 residues. Germline CDR1 is SGHNT and CDR2 is YYREEE (reference sequence). Trimming took off 0 bases at V and 3 bases at J, with 13 bases between the two ends. The CDR3 DNA follows: TGTGCCAGCAGCTTGGTCGGCGCACAGAGCTACGAGCAGTACTTC. Protein sequence: CASSLVGAQSYEQYF.

The chain is built from TRBV5-1 and TRBJ2-1, with 9 nucleotides matching TRBD2. The CDR3 contains 16 residues. Germline V gene data show CDR1 as SGHRS and CDR2 as YFSETQ. Germline trimming cut 5 bases from V and 4 bases from J; bases unmatched to any gene: 10. The CDR3 here is CASRLTLTSGYNEQFF. The CDR3, as DNA: TGCGCCAGCAGGCTTACCCTGACTAGCGGATACAATGAGCAGTTCTTC.

The chain recombines TRBV5-1 with TRBJ1-1, with a weak D call TRBD1 (6 bases). The CDR3 loop spans 14 amino acids. CDR1 SGHRS and CDR2 YFSETQ come from the germline V gene. The V end lost 0 bases, the J end lost 11 bases, and 17 bases lay between the germline ends. The CDR3 sequence: CASSLDTTGSRAFF. The DNA of the CDR3 is TGCGCCAGCAGCTTGGACACGACAGGCTCCAGGGCTTTCTTT. Based on the CDR3 plus reference TRBV5-1 and TRBJ1-1, the full variable domain is KAGVTQTPRYLIKTRGQQVTLSCSPISGHRSVSWYQQTPGQGLQFLFEYFSETQRNKGNFPGRFSGRQFSNSRSEMNVSTLELGDSALYLCASSLDTTGSRAFFGQGTRLTVV.

The chain employs TRBV29-1 and TRBJ2-2, with D tentatively TRBD2 (5 bases). Trimming removed 7 bases at V and 4 bases at J, with 13 bases between. CDR1 is SQVTM, CDR2 ANQGSEA, per germline. This CDR3 comprises 13 residues. The CDR3 protein is CSATDGGTGELFF. In DNA, the CDR3 is TGCAGCGCAACTGACGGAGGCACCGGGGAGCTGTTTTTT.

This chain connects TRBV27 to TRBJ1-1; D unresolved. Between the trimmed V and J ends, which lost 5 bases and 1 base, there was a span of 5 bases. CDR1 and CDR2 from the germline V gene are MNHEY and SMNVEV (reference sequence). This CDR3 region has 12 residues. CDR3 sequence reads: CASSHWNTEAFF. Written as DNA, the CDR3 is TGTGCCAGCAGTCATTGGAACACTGAAGCTTTCTTT.